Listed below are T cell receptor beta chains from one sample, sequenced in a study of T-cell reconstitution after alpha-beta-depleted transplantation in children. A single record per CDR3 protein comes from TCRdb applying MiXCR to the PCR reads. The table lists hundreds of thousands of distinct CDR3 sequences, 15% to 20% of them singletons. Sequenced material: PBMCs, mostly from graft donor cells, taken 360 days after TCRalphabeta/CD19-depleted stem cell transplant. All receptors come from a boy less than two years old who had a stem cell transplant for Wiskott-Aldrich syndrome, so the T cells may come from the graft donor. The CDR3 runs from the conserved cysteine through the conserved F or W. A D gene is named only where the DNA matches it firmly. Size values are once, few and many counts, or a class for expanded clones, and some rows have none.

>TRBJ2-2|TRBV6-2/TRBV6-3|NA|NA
TGTGCCAGCAGTTACTTCCGTATCGGGGCCGGGGAGCTGTTTTTT
CASSYFRIGAGELFF
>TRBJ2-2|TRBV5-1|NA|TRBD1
TGCGCCAGCAGCCTCCGATGGGACAGCACCGGGGAGCTGTTTTTT
CASSLRWDSTGELFF
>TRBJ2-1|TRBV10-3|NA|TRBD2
TGTGCCATCAGCCTCGGGGGGGTAACCGTCAATGAGCAGTTCTTC
CAISLGGVTVNEQFF
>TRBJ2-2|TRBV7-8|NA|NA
TGTGCCAGCAGCTTACGGAGGGTTAACACCGGGGAGCTGTTTTTT
CASSLRRVNTGELFF
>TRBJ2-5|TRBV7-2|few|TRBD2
TGTGCCAGCAGCCTAATCCGGGGGGGCCCCCAAGAGACCCAGTACTTC
CASSLIRGGPQETQYF
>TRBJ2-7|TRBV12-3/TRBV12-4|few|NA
TGTGCCAGCAGTTTTCTTGGGACGAAGCAGTACTTC
CASSFLGTKQYF
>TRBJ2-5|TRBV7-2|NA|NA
TGTGCCAGCAGCACCCGGGGCACCAAAGAGACCCAGTACTTC
CASSTRGTKETQYF
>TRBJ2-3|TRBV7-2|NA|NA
TGTGCCAGCAGCTTAGCCCCCTTGATGAAATTGAGGAAAGATACGCAGTATTTT
CASSLAPLMKLRKDTQYF
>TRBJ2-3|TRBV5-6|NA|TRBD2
TGTGCCAGCACCGGCACTAGCGGGAGAAGATGGGCCACAGATACGCAGTATTTT
CASTGTSGRRWATDTQYF
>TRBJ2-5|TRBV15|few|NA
TGTGCCACCAGCAGCCAGGAGGGCCAAGAGACCCAGTACTTC
CATSSQEGQETQYF
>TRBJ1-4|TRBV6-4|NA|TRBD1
TGTGCCAGCAAGTATTCCGGGACAGGGCACGGAAAACTGTTTTTT
CASKYSGTGHGKLFF
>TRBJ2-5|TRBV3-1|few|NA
TGTGCCAGCAGCCAAGGGGGCCCGGTGAAGGTGAAGACCCAGTACTTC
CASSQGGPVKVKTQYF
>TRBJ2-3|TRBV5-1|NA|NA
TGCGCCAGCAGCTTCGGCGACTCCGATACGCAGTATTTT
CASSFGDSDTQYF
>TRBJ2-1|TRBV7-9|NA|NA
TGTGCCAGCAGCTTATTTTGGAATGAGCAGTTCTTC
CASSLFWNEQFF
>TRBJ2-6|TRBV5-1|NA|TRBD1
TGCGCCAGCTCAGGGGGCGCTGGGGCCAACGTCCTGACTTTC
CASSGGAGANVLTF
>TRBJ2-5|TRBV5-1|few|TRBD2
TGCGCCAGCAGCTTGGAACCAGGGGGACTAGCGCTTCAAGAGACCCAGTACTTC
CASSLEPGGLALQETQYF
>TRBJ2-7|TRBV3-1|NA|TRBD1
TGTGCCAGCAGCCAATGGACAGGGGACTACGAGCAGTACTTC
CASSQWTGDYEQYF
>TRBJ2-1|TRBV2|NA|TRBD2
TGTGCCAGCAGTTTGAATTTCGCTAGCGGGAGGCCATCCTACAATGAGCAGTTCTTC
CASSLNFASGRPSYNEQFF
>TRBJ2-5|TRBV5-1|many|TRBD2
TGCGCCAGCAGCATTAGCGGGAGAGAAGAGACCCAGTACTTC
CASSISGREETQYF
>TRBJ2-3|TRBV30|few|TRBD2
TGTGCCTGGAGAACTAGCGGGAGGGACACAGATACGCAGTATTTT
CAWRTSGRDTDTQYF
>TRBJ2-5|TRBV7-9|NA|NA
TGTGCCGGGGGGCGGGTCCAAGAGACCCAGTACTTC
CAGGRVQETQYF
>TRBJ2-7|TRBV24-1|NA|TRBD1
TGTGCCACCAGTGCCGCGGGACAGGGTACCTACGAGCAGTACTTC
CATSAAGQGTYEQYF
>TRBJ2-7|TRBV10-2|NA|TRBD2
TGCGCCAGCAGTCAGCAAGGCGGGAGACTCTACGAGCAGTACTTC
CASSQQGGRLYEQYF
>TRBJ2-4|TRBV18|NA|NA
TGTGCCAGCTCACCACAGGGGCTAGTCAAAAACATTCAGTACTTC
CASSPQGLVKNIQYF
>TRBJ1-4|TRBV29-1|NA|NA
TGCAGCGTCCACAAAGGAGATGAAAAACTGTTTTTT
CSVHKGDEKLFF
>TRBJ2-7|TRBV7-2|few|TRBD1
TGTGCCAGCAGCTTAGCTTCAGGGGGCGGTCCGTACGAGCAGTACTTC
CASSLASGGGPYEQYF
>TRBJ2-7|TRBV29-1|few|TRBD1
TGCAGCGCCCTCTGGACAGGGGGCATGAACGAGCAGTACTTC
CSALWTGGMNEQYF
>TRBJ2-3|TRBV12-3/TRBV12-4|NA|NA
TGTGCCAGCAGTTTATGGCTACCTAGCACAGATACGCAGTATTTT
CASSLWLPSTDTQYF
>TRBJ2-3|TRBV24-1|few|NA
TGTGCCACCAGTGACCCTGGGACCCCGGGTACGCAGTATTTT
CATSDPGTPGTQYF
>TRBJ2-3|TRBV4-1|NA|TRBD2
TGCGCCAGCAGCCAAGTGCACCCCGGGACTAGTCACACAGATACGCAGTATTTT
CASSQVHPGTSHTDTQYF
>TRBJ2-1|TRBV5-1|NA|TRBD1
TGCGCCAGCAGCTTGGACAGGGGCGAAATATGGAATGAGCAGTTCTTC
CASSLDRGEIWNEQFF
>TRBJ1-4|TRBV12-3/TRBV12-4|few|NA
TGTGCCAGCAGTCGGGGGCGTCTTCCAACTAATGAAAAACTGTTTTTT
CASSRGRLPTNEKLFF
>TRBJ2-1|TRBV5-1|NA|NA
TGCGCCAGCAGCTTGGGGACTCGTTACAATGAGCAGTTCTTC
CASSLGTRYNEQFF
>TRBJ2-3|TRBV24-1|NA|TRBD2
TGTGCCACCAGTCCGGGACTAGCGGAAGCTCCCTACACAGATACGCAGTATTTT
CATSPGLAEAPYTDTQYF
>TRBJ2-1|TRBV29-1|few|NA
TGCAGCGTATCCCGGGACATCAATGAGCAGTTCTTC
CSVSRDINEQFF
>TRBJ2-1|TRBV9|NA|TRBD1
TGTGCCAGCAGCGCAGAAGAGGGGGCCGAGCAGTTCTTC
CASSAEEGAEQFF
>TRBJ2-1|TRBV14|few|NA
TGTGCCAGCAGCCAAGACCCTAGCTCAGGGGATGAGCAGTTCTTC
CASSQDPSSGDEQFF
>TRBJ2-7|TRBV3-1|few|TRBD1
TGTGCCAGCAGCCAAGTCCGGACAGGGACCTACGAGCAGTACTTC
CASSQVRTGTYEQYF
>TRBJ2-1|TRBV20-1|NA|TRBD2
TGCAGTGCCGCCCAGCGGGGGGTTTCTAGTGAGCAGTTCTTC
CSAAQRGVSSEQFF
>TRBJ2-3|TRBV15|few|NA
TGTGCCACCAGCAGAGATAAGAGTACGAATACGCAGTATTTT
CATSRDKSTNTQYF
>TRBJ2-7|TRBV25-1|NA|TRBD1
TGTGCCAGCAGTCAGGGACAGGGACATTACGAGCAGTACTTC
CASSQGQGHYEQYF
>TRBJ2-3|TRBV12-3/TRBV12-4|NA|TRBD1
TGTGCCAGCAGGAACCAGGACAGGGGGCGATATACGCAGTATTTT
CASRNQDRGRYTQYF
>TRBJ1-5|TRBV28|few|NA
TGTGCCAGCAGTCATGGGGGGAATAGCAATCAGCCCCAGCATTTT
CASSHGGNSNQPQHF
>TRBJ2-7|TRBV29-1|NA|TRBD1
TGCAGCGCCGTTTCCCGGGACAGGGAACGCGAGCAGTACTTC
CSAVSRDREREQYF
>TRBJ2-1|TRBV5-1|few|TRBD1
TGCGCCAGCAGCTTGAATCAGGGGGTTTTCACTGAGCAGTTCTTC
CASSLNQGVFTEQFF
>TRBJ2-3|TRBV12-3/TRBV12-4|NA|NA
TGTGCCAGCGTGACGGGAGTTGGCACAGATACGCAGTATTTT
CASVTGVGTDTQYF
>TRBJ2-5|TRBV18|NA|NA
TGTGCCAGCTCACCGAGAGGACAACCGATCCAAGAGACCCAGTACTTC
CASSPRGQPIQETQYF